This is a list of T cell receptor beta chains from one sample in a study of control samples from healthy donors and cancer patients. Data came from immunoSEQ multiplex PCR; TCRdb stores just in-frame clones and leaves some out. Here the sample spans 90,000 to 150,000 clones, more than 70% being singletons. Source material: blood. The receptors were sampled from a man between 50 and 59 years old in good health. Both conserved end residues are part of each CDR3. Each record gives: D gene, J gene, clone size, CDR3 length, V gene, CDR3 protein, CDR3 DNA. D genes are given only for firm matches. The size field is filled for only some rows; it gives once, few, many or a size class.

d_gene: -; j_gene: TRBJ1-4; abundance: -; len: 14; v_gene: TRBV27; CDR3aa: CASSLNIANEKLFF; CDR3nt: TGTGCCAGCAGTTTAAATATAGCTAATGAAAAACTGTTTTTT
d_gene: TRBD2; j_gene: TRBJ2-5; abundance: -; len: 14; v_gene: TRBV9; CDR3aa: CASSVGDYQETQYF; CDR3nt: TGTGCCAGCAGCGTAGGGGACTATCAAGAGACCCAGTACTTC
d_gene: TRBD1; j_gene: TRBJ1-1; abundance: -; len: 16; v_gene: TRBV10-1; CDR3aa: CARLHRGQTWNTEAFF; CDR3nt: TGCGCCAGACTTCACAGGGGGCAGACCTGGAACACTGAAGCTTTCTTT
d_gene: -; j_gene: TRBJ1-2; abundance: -; len: 14; v_gene: TRBV9; CDR3aa: CASSVGVLYYGYTF; CDR3nt: TGTGCCAGCAGCGTAGGAGTTTTATACTATGGCTACACCTTC
d_gene: -; j_gene: TRBJ1-4; abundance: -; len: 13; v_gene: TRBV27; CDR3aa: CASSRGGDEKLFF; CDR3nt: TGTGCCAGCAGTCGAGGGGGGGATGAAAAACTGTTTTTT
d_gene: TRBD1; j_gene: TRBJ2-7; abundance: -; len: 15; v_gene: TRBV2; CDR3aa: CASRSQGVSPYEQYF; CDR3nt: TGTGCCAGCAGGTCCCAGGGGGTCTCCCCCTACGAGCAGTACTTC
d_gene: TRBD1; j_gene: TRBJ1-5; abundance: -; len: 15; v_gene: TRBV7-2; CDR3aa: CASSPSGTGEWPQHF; CDR3nt: TGTGCCAGCAGCCCCTCCGGGACAGGGGAGTGGCCCCAGCATTTT
d_gene: -; j_gene: TRBJ1-1; abundance: -; len: 14; v_gene: TRBV7-9; CDR3aa: CASSLVPSSTEAFF; CDR3nt: TGTGCCAGCAGCTTAGTTCCCTCCAGCACTGAAGCTTTCTTT
d_gene: TRBD1; j_gene: TRBJ1-2; abundance: -; len: 13; v_gene: TRBV5-1; CDR3aa: CASSLEGANGYTF; CDR3nt: TGCGCCAGCAGCTTGGAGGGGGCGAATGGCTACACCTTC
d_gene: -; j_gene: TRBJ2-7; abundance: -; len: 15; v_gene: TRBV6-5; CDR3aa: CASSYSQGRVYEQYF; CDR3nt: TGTGCCAGCAGTTACTCGCAGGGTAGAGTCTACGAGCAGTACTTC
d_gene: -; j_gene: TRBJ2-2; abundance: -; len: 15; v_gene: TRBV5-1; CDR3aa: CASSPGSTYTGELFF; CDR3nt: TGCGCCAGCAGCCCCGGGTCTACGTACACCGGGGAGCTGTTTTTT
d_gene: -; j_gene: TRBJ1-2; abundance: -; len: 14; v_gene: TRBV7-2; CDR3aa: CASSLNPGGYGYTF; CDR3nt: TGTGCCAGCAGCTTAAACCCAGGTGGCTATGGCTACACCTTC
d_gene: -; j_gene: TRBJ2-7; abundance: few; len: 14; v_gene: TRBV25-1; CDR3aa: CASSPGDWYYEQYF; CDR3nt: TGTGCCAGCAGCCCTGGGGACTGGTACTACGAGCAGTACTTC
d_gene: -; j_gene: TRBJ1-2; abundance: -; len: 14; v_gene: TRBV5-1; CDR3aa: CASSLEGARYGYTF; CDR3nt: TGCGCCAGCAGCTTGGAAGGGGCCCGCTATGGCTACACCTTC
d_gene: -; j_gene: TRBJ1-3; abundance: once; len: 15; v_gene: TRBV27; CDR3aa: CASSFQGTSGNTIYF; CDR3nt: TGTGCCAGCAGTTTTCAAGGGACCTCTGGAAACACCATATATTTT
d_gene: TRBD2; j_gene: TRBJ2-2; abundance: -; len: 17; v_gene: TRBV5-8; CDR3aa: CASSLETSGGAAGELFF; CDR3nt: TGTGCCAGCAGCTTGGAGACTAGCGGGGGGGCGGCCGGGGAGCTGTTTTTT
d_gene: -; j_gene: TRBJ2-5; abundance: once; len: 21; v_gene: TRBV21-1; CDR3aa: CASSKAFKKPTLADDKETQYF; CDR3nt: TGTGCCAGCAGCAAAGCCTTTAAAAAGCCTACACTAGCTGACGACAAAGAGACCCAGTACTTC
d_gene: -; j_gene: TRBJ2-1; abundance: -; len: 15; v_gene: TRBV13; CDR3aa: CASSFYEDRPNEQFF; CDR3nt: TGTGCCAGCAGCTTTTATGAGGACAGACCCAATGAGCAGTTCTTC
d_gene: -; j_gene: TRBJ2-7; abundance: -; len: 16; v_gene: TRBV18; CDR3aa: CASSQQRGAASYEQYF; CDR3nt: TGTGCCAGCTCACAACAGAGAGGGGCCGCTTCCTACGAGCAGTACTTC
d_gene: TRBD1; j_gene: TRBJ2-3; abundance: -; len: 15; v_gene: TRBV7-6; CDR3aa: CASSYGTGATDTQYF; CDR3nt: TGTGCCAGCAGCTATGGGACAGGGGCTACAGATACGCAGTATTTT
d_gene: -; j_gene: TRBJ1-5; abundance: -; len: 15; v_gene: TRBV19; CDR3aa: CASSIVGRLYQPQHF; CDR3nt: TGTGCCAGTAGTATAGTAGGCAGACTATATCAGCCCCAGCATTTT
d_gene: -; j_gene: TRBJ1-2; abundance: -; len: 14; v_gene: TRBV2; CDR3aa: CASSEGDGRHGYTF; CDR3nt: TGTGCCAGCAGTGAAGGGGACGGTAGGCATGGCTACACCTTC
d_gene: -; j_gene: TRBJ1-2; abundance: few; len: 15; v_gene: TRBV6-2/TRBV6-3; CDR3aa: CASSYSGGVNYGYTF; CDR3nt: TGTGCCAGCAGTTACTCGGGGGGAGTGAACTATGGCTACACCTTC
d_gene: -; j_gene: TRBJ1-1; abundance: -; len: 13; v_gene: TRBV5-4; CDR3aa: CASSLDVNTEAFF; CDR3nt: TGTGCCAGCAGCTTGGACGTAAACACTGAAGCTTTCTTT
d_gene: -; j_gene: TRBJ1-4; abundance: -; len: 15; v_gene: TRBV2; CDR3aa: CASILTGATNEKLFF; CDR3nt: TGTGCCAGCATTCTGACAGGTGCAACTAATGAAAAACTGTTTTTT
d_gene: TRBD1; j_gene: TRBJ1-5; abundance: few; len: 14; v_gene: TRBV25-1; CDR3aa: CASSDRGRGQPQHF; CDR3nt: TGTGCCAGCAGTGACAGGGGGCGAGGACAGCCCCAGCATTTT
d_gene: -; j_gene: TRBJ1-6; abundance: -; len: 13; v_gene: TRBV30; CDR3aa: CAWSGALDSPLHF; CDR3nt: TGTGCCTGGAGTGGGGCGTTGGATTCACCCCTCCACTTT
d_gene: -; j_gene: TRBJ1-2; abundance: -; len: 11; v_gene: TRBV12-3/TRBV12-4; CDR3aa: CASSDGYGYTF; CDR3nt: TGTGCCAGCAGTGACGGGTATGGCTACACCTTC
d_gene: TRBD1; j_gene: TRBJ1-1; abundance: once; len: 14; v_gene: TRBV7-8; CDR3aa: CASSVRQGAIEAFF; CDR3nt: TGTGCCAGCAGCGTCCGACAGGGCGCCATTGAAGCTTTCTTT
d_gene: TRBD1; j_gene: TRBJ2-1; abundance: -; len: 14; v_gene: TRBV6-5; CDR3aa: CASTNQGAYNEQFF; CDR3nt: TGTGCCAGCACCAACCAGGGGGCCTACAATGAGCAGTTCTTC
d_gene: -; j_gene: TRBJ1-1; abundance: -; len: 14; v_gene: TRBV30; CDR3aa: CAWSVTGRGTEAFF; CDR3nt: TGTGCCTGGAGTGTAACAGGGAGGGGCACTGAAGCTTTCTTT
d_gene: -; j_gene: TRBJ1-1; abundance: -; len: 16; v_gene: TRBV4-1; CDR3aa: CASSLTTTTTNTEAFF; CDR3nt: TGCGCCAGCAGCCTCACAACCACTACAACGAACACTGAAGCTTTCTTT
d_gene: -; j_gene: TRBJ1-5; abundance: -; len: 13; v_gene: TRBV19; CDR3aa: CASSSSRPQPQHF; CDR3nt: TGTGCCAGTAGTTCCAGTCGGCCCCAGCCCCAGCATTTT
d_gene: -; j_gene: TRBJ1-1; abundance: -; len: 14; v_gene: TRBV6-6; CDR3aa: CASSYGQGLTEAFF; CDR3nt: TGTGCCAGCAGTTACGGCCAGGGACTCACTGAAGCTTTCTTT
d_gene: TRBD1; j_gene: TRBJ1-4; abundance: -; len: 15; v_gene: TRBV9; CDR3aa: CASSDRGAANEKLFF; CDR3nt: TGTGCCAGCAGCGACAGGGGGGCAGCTAATGAAAAACTGTTTTTT
d_gene: -; j_gene: TRBJ1-2; abundance: -; len: 12; v_gene: TRBV4-1; CDR3aa: CASSQAGWGYTF; CDR3nt: TGCGCCAGCAGCCAAGCAGGGTGGGGCTACACCTTC
d_gene: -; j_gene: TRBJ2-3; abundance: -; len: 13; v_gene: TRBV28; CDR3aa: CASNGGGTDTQYF; CDR3nt: TGTGCCAGCAACGGGGGAGGCACAGATACGCAGTATTTT
d_gene: -; j_gene: TRBJ1-6; abundance: -; len: 14; v_gene: TRBV5-1; CDR3aa: CASSLAGINSPLHF; CDR3nt: TGCGCCAGCAGCTTGGCAGGGATTAATTCACCCCTCCACTTT
d_gene: TRBD1; j_gene: TRBJ1-6; abundance: -; len: 15; v_gene: TRBV19; CDR3aa: CASSINGQGNSPLHF; CDR3nt: TGTGCCAGTAGTATCAACGGACAGGGAAACTCACCCCTCCACTTT
d_gene: -; j_gene: TRBJ1-1; abundance: -; len: 13; v_gene: TRBV4-1; CDR3aa: CASSPKGRPEAFF; CDR3nt: TGCGCCAGCAGCCCCAAGGGTAGGCCTGAAGCTTTCTTT
d_gene: -; j_gene: TRBJ2-5; abundance: -; len: 13; v_gene: TRBV5-1; CDR3aa: CASSSGTQETQYF; CDR3nt: TGCGCCAGCAGCTCCGGAACGCAAGAGACCCAGTACTTC
d_gene: -; j_gene: TRBJ1-2; abundance: -; len: 15; v_gene: TRBV4-2; CDR3aa: CASSQDWGDVGGYTF; CDR3nt: TGTGCCAGCAGCCAAGATTGGGGCGATGTGGGTGGCTACACCTTC
d_gene: -; j_gene: TRBJ1-2; abundance: -; len: 13; v_gene: TRBV10-3; CDR3aa: CAISEKTGDGYTF; CDR3nt: TGTGCCATCAGTGAGAAGACAGGCGATGGCTACACCTTC
d_gene: -; j_gene: TRBJ1-4; abundance: -; len: 15; v_gene: TRBV5-4; CDR3aa: CASSRYGAGKEKLFF; CDR3nt: TGTGCCAGCAGCCGGTACGGGGCAGGGAAGGAAAAACTGTTTTTT
d_gene: -; j_gene: TRBJ2-4; abundance: -; len: 13; v_gene: TRBV2; CDR3aa: CASFGTGGNIQYF; CDR3nt: TGTGCCAGCTTTGGGACTGGGGGGAACATTCAGTACTTC